Each of the 13 T cell receptor beta chains below was sequenced from the same sample in a study of blood T cell repertoires in COVID-19. The protocol was immunoSEQ multiplex PCR, while the TCRdb copy is restricted to in-frame clones and leaves out a portion. The table shows about 190,000 clones, with roughly three quarters occurring only once. Sequencing was carried out using peripheral blood. The source is a man aged 55 to 69 with active or convalescent COVID-19.

J is TRBJ2-5 and V is TRBV7-6, with 12 bases fitting TRBD2. V gave up 4 bases and J gave up 3 bases; unmatched junction bases: 12. Germline V gene sequence: CDR1 SGHVS, CDR2 FNYEAQ. The CDR3 has 18 amino acids. CDR3 protein: CASSSPPGLAGGEETQYF. As DNA, the CDR3 is TGTGCCAGCAGCTCTCCCCCCGGGCTAGCGGGAGGGGAAGAGACCCAGTACTTC.

The chain combines TRBV15 with TRBJ1-2; a possible D gene is TRBD1 (5 bases). The CDR3 contains 14 residues. Trimming pared 0 bases from V and 2 bases from J, leaving 7 bases between. Germline CDR1 and CDR2: LNHNV and YYDKDF (reference sequence). The chain's CDR3 is CATSRDGANYGYTF. CDR3 nucleotides: TGTGCCACCAGCAGAGATGGGGCCAACTATGGCTACACCTTC.

A few counts support this clone. The chain recombines TRBV7-2 with TRBJ2-7, with 14 bases aligning to TRBD2. The CDR3 length is 14 residues. Germline V gene sequence: CDR1 SGHTA, CDR2 FQGNSA. V trimming: 8 bases; J trimming: 7 bases; junction bases outside the gene matches: 7. The CDR3 spells CASGLGLAGEEQYF. Here the CDR3 DNA reads TGTGCCAGCGGCCTGGGACTAGCGGGAGAAGAGCAGTACTTC.

This clone has ten or more counts. The chain recombines TRBV4-3 with TRBJ1-6; D is perhaps TRBD1 (6 bases). V lost 0 bases and J lost 10, with 13 bases in between. The germline CDR1 and CDR2 sequences are LGHNA and YSLEER. This CDR3 spans 15 amino acids. The CDR3 DNA follows: TGCGCCAGCAGCCAAGACGTTGCAGGGGAATCACCCCTCCACTTT. Encoded protein: CASSQDVAGESPLHF.

The chain carries TRBV19 and TRBJ2-3, with 9 positions matching TRBD1. The J segment lost 5 bases and the V segment lost 7 bases, leaving 4 bases of the junction unmatched. The CDR3 runs 13 residues. Germline values: CDR1 LNHDA, CDR2 SQIVND (reference sequence). DNA for the CDR3: TGTGCCAGTATTGAGACAGGGGGAGATACGCAGTATTTT. Its translation: CASIETGGDTQYF.

The chain joins TRBV6-5 to TRBJ2-5; 9 positions agree with TRBD1. The germline V gene encodes CDR1 MNHEY and CDR2 SVGAGI. V shed 8 bases, J shed 5 bases, and the junction held 3 bases outside the gene matches. The CDR3 runs 12 residues. The CDR3 sequence is CASYDRGETQYF. The CDR3 nucleotides read TGTGCCAGCTACGACAGGGGGGAGACCCAGTACTTC.

This chain uses TRBV2 with TRBJ1-5; a possible D gene is TRBD1 (5 bases). V was shortened by 2 bases and J by 0 bases, with 8 bases between the two germline ends. CDR1 is SNHLY and CDR2 is FYNNEI in the germline V gene. The CDR3 totals 15 residues. The CDR3: CASSERTLSNQPQHF. DNA for the CDR3: TGTGCCAGCAGTGAAAGGACACTTAGCAATCAGCCCCAGCATTTT.

The chain is built from TRBV7-2 and TRBJ1-5; a weak D match, TRBD1 (5 bases). The V gene's germline CDR1 is SGHTA and CDR2 FQGNSA. The CDR3 covers 16 residues. V lost 6 bases and J lost 6, with 21 bases in between. The CDR3: CASSLRGRESRQPQHF. CDR3 in DNA: TGTGCCAGCAGTTTGCGGGGCAGGGAGTCGCGTCAGCCCCAGCATTTT.

This sequence joins TRBV7-2 and TRBJ1-2, with D possibly matching TRBD1 (6 bases). The CDR3 contains 14 residues. V was trimmed by 5 bases and J by 6 bases, leaving 16 bases between them. Germline values: CDR1 SGHTA, CDR2 FQGNSA. CDR3 in DNA: TGTGCCAGCAGCCGTTACACAGGGATGGATGGCTACACCTTC. Translation gives CASSRYTGMDGYTF.

V and J are TRBV18 and TRBJ2-3, with TRBD1 matching 10 bases. CDR1 is KGHSH and CDR2 is LQKENI in the germline V gene. The CDR3 contains 16 residues. Losses at the gene ends were 4 bases for V and 8 bases for J; bases not matched to a gene: 12. In nucleotides, the CDR3 is TGTGCCAGCTCACTTCGGACAGGGGGGAGCCCCGGTACGCAGTATTTT. Its translation is CASSLRTGGSPGTQYF.

In this sample, this clone turned up many times. The chain recombines TRBV7-3 with TRBJ1-2; D is unresolved. The CDR3 runs 14 residues. CDR1 and CDR2 from the germline V gene are SGHTA and FQGTGA. The ends were cut back, 0 bases at V and 4 bases at J, with 9 bases in the middle. As DNA, the CDR3 is TGTGCCAGCAGCTTAACCGTTTCCCTCTATGGCTACACCTTC. Protein: CASSLTVSLYGYTF. Full variable domain (outside the CDR3, taken from reference TRBV7-3 and TRBJ1-2): GAGVSQTPSNKVTEKGKYVELRCDPISGHTALYWYRQSLGQGPEFLIYFQGTGAADDSGLPNDRFFAVRPEGSVSTLKIQRTERGDSAVYLCASSLTVSLYGYTFGSGTRLTVV.

The DNA of the CDR3 is TGCAGCGTTGAAGGGGCGGAGGGCTCCTACGAGCAGTACTTC. This codes for CSVEGAEGSYEQYF. The chain links TRBV29-1 to TRBJ2-7, with a tentative D call TRBD2 (6 bases). CDR1 and CDR2 from the germline V gene are SQVTM and ANQGSEA. The CDR3 extends over 14 amino acids. The germline V and J ends were trimmed by 1 base and 0 bases, with 10 bases remaining between them.

This chain connects TRBV20-1 to TRBJ1-2; D unresolved. The germline V gene encodes CDR1 DFQATT and CDR2 SNEGSKA (reference sequence). The CDR3 loop spans 11 amino acids. Trimming removed 1 base at V and 6 bases at J, with 6 bases between. The CDR3: CSARVRNGYTF. For the CDR3, the DNA is TGCAGTGCTAGAGTCAGAAATGGCTACACCTTC.